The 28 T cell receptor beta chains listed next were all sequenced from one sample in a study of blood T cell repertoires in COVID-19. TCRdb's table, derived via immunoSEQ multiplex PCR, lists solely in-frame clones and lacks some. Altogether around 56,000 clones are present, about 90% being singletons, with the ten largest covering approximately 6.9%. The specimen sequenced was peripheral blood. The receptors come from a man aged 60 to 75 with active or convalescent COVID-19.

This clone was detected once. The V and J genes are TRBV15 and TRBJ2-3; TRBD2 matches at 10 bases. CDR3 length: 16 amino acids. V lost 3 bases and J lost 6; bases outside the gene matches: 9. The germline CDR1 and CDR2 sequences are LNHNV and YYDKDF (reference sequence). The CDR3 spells CATSRQDSGRSDTQYF. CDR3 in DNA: TGTGCCACCAGCAGGCAGGATAGCGGGAGGTCGGATACGCAGTATTTT.

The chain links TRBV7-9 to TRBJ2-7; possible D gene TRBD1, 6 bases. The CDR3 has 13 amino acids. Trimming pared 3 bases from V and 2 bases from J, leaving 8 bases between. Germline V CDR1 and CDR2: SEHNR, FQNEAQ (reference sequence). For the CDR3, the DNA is TGTGCCAGCAGCTTCGGGACACCCTACGAGCAGTACTTC. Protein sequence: CASSFGTPYEQYF.

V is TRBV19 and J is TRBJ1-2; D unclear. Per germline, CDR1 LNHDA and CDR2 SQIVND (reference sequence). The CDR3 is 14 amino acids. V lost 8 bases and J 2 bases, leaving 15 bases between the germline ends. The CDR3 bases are TGTGCCAGTTCGCTTTTGGCCTCCAACTATGGCTACACCTTC. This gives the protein CASSLLASNYGYTF.

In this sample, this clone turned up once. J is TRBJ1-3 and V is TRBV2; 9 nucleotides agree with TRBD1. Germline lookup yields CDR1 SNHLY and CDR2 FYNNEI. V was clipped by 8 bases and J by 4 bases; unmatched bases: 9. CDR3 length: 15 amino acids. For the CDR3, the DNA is TGTGCCAGCCGAACCGGGACAGGGAGGGGAAACACCATATATTTT. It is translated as CASRTGTGRGNTIYF.

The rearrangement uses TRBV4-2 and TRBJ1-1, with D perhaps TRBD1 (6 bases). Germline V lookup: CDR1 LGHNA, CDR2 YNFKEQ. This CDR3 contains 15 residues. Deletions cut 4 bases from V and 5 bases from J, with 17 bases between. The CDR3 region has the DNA TGTGCCAGCAGCCCCCCTCGGACAGTTAATACTGAAGCTTTCTTT. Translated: CASSPPRTVNTEAFF.

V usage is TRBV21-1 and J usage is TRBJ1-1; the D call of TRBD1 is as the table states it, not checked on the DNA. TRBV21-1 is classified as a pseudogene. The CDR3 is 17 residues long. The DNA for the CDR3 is TGTGCCAGCAGCTTCCGGACAGCGCGGATTTGGAACACTGAAGCTTTCTTT. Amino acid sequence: CASSFRTARIWNTEAFF.

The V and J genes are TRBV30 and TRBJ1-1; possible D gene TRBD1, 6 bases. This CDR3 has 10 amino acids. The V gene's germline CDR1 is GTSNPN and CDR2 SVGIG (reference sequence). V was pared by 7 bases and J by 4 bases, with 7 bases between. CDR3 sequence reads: CASRGTEAFF. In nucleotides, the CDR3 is TGTGCCTCCAGGGGCACTGAAGCTTTCTTT. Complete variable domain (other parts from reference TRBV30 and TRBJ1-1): SQTIHQWPATLVQPVGSPLSLECTVEGTSNPNLYWYRQAAGRGLQLLFYSVGIGQISSEVPQNLSASRPQDRQFILSSKKLLLSDSGFYLCASRGTEAFFGQGTRLTVV.

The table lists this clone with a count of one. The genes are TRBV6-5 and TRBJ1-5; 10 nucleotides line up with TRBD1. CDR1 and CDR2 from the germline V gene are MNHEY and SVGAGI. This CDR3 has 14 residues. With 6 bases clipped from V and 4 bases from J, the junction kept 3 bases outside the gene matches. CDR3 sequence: CASRAGQGNQPQHF. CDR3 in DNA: TGTGCCAGCAGGGCGGGACAGGGGAATCAGCCCCAGCATTTT.

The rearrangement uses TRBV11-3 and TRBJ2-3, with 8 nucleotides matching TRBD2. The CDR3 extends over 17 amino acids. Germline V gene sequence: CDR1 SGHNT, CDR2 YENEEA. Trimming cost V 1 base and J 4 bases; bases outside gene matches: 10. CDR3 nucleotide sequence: TGTGCCAGCAGCTTAGGGTACGGGGGGGCCGGGGCAGATACGCAGTATTTT. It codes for CASSLGYGGAGADTQYF.

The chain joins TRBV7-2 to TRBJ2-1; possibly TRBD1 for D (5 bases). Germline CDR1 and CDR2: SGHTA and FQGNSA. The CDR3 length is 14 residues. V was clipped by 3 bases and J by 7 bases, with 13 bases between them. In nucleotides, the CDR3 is TGTGCCAGCAGCTTCGCCCAGGGATCGAATGAGCAGTTCTTC. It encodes CASSFAQGSNEQFF.

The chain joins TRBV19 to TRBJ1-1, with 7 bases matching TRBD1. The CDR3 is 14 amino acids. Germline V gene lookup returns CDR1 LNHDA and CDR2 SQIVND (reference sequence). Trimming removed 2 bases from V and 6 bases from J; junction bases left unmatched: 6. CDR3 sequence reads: CASSIPYRGSEAFF. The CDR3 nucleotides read TGTGCCAGTAGTATACCTTACAGGGGATCTGAAGCTTTCTTT.

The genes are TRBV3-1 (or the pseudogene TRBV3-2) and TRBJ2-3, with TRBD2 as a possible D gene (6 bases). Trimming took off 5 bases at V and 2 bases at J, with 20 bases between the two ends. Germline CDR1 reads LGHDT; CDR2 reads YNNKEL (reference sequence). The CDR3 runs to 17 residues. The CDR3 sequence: CASSATPAGGTTDTQYF. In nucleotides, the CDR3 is TGTGCCAGCAGCGCCACTCCGGCCGGGGGAACCACAGATACGCAGTATTTT.

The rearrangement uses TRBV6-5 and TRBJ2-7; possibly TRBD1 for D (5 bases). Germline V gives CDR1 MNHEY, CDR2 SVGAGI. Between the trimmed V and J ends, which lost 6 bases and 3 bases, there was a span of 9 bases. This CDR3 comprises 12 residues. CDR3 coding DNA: TGTGCCAGCAGCGACAGTTTCTACGAGCAGTACTTC. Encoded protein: CASSDSFYEQYF.

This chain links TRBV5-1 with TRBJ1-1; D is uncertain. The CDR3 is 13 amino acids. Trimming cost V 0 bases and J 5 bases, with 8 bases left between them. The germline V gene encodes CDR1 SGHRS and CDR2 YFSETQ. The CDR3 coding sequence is TGCGCCAGCAGCTTGGATGCAGTAACTGAAGCTTTCTTT. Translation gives CASSLDAVTEAFF.

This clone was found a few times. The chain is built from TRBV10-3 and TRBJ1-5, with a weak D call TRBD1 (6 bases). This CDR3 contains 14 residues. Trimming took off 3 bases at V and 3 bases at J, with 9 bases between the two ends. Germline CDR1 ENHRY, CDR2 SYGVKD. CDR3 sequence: CAISEGQSNQPQHF. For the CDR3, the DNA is TGTGCCATCAGTGAAGGACAGTCCAATCAGCCCCAGCATTTT.

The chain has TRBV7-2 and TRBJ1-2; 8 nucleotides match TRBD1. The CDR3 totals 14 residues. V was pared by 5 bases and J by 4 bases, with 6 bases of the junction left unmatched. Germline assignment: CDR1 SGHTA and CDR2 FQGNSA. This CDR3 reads CASSPDRDSYGYTF. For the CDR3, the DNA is TGTGCCAGCAGCCCGGACAGGGACTCCTATGGCTACACCTTC.

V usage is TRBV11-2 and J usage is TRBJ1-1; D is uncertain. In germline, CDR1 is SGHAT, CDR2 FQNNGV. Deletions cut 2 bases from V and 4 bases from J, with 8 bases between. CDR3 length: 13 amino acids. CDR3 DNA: TGTGCCAGCAGCTTACAGGACTTCACTGAAGCTTTCTTT. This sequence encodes CASSLQDFTEAFF.

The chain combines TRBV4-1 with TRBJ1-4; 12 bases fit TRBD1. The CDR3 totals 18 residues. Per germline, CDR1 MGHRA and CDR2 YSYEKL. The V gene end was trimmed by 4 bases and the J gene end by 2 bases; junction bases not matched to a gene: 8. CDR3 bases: TGCGCCAGCAGCCCCACGGGACAGGGGGCGAATACTAATGAAAAACTGTTTTTT. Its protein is CASSPTGQGANTNEKLFF.

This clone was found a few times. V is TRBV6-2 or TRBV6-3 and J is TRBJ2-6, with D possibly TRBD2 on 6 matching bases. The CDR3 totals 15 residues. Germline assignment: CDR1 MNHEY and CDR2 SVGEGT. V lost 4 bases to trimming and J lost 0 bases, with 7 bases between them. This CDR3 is CASSLGGSGANVLTF. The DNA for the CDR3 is TGTGCCAGCAGTTTGGGAGGCTCTGGGGCCAACGTCCTGACTTTC.

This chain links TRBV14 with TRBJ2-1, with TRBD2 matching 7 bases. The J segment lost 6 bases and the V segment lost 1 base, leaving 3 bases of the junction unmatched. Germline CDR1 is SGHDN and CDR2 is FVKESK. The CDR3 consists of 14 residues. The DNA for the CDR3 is TGTGCCAGCAGCCAAGTACAGCGGGGCAATGAGCAGTTCTTC. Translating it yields CASSQVQRGNEQFF.

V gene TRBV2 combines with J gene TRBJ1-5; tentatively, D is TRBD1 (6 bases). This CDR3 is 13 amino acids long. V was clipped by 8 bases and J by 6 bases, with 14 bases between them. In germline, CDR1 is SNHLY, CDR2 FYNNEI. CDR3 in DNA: TGTGCCAGCGGGACAAAAGAGGGTCAGCCCCAGCATTTT. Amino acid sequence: CASGTKEGQPQHF.

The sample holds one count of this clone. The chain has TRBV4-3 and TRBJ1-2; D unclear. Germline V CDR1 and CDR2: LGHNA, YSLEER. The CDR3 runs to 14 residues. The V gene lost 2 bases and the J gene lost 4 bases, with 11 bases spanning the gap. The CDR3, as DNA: TGCGCCAGCAGCCAAACAGCCTCTGGCTATGGCTACACCTTC. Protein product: CASSQTASGYGYTF.

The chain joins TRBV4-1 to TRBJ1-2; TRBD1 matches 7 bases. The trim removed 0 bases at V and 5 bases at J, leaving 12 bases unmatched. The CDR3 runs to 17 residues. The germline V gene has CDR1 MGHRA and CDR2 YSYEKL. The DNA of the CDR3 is TGCGCCAGCAGCCAAGATCCGAGGACAGGATTATTTTATGGCTACACCTTC. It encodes CASSQDPRTGLFYGYTF.

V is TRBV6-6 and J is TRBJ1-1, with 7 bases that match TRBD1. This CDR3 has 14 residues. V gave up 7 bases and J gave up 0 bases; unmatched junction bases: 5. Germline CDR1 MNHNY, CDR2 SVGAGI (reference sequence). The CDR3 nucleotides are TGTGCCAGCACCCGACAGGGTTTGAACACTGAAGCTTTCTTT. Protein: CASTRQGLNTEAFF.

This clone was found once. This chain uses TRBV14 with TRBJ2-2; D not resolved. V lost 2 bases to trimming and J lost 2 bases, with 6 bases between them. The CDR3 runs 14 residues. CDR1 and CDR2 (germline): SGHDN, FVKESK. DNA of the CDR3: TGTGCCAGCAGCCAATCTCTAAACACCGGGGAGCTGTTTTTT. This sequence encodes CASSQSLNTGELFF. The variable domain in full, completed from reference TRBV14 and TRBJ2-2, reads EAGVTQFPSHSVIEKGQTVTLRCDPISGHDNLYWYRRVMGKEIKFLLHFVKESKQDESGMPNNRFLAERTGGTYSTLKVQPAELEDSGVYFCASSQSLNTGELFFGEGSRLTVL.

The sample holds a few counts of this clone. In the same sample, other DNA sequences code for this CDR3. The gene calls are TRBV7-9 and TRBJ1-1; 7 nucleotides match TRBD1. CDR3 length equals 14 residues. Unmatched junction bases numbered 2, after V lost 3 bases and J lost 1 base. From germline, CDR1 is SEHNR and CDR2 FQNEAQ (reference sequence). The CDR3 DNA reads TGTGCCAGCAGCTTGCCAGGGGGGAACACTGAAGCTTTCTTT. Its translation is CASSLPGGNTEAFF.

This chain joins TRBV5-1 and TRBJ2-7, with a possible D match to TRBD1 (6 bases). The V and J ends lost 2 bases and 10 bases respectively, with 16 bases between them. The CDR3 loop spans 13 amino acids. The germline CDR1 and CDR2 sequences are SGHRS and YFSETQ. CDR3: CASSFGTTEDQYF. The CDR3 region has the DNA TGCGCCAGCAGCTTCGGGACAACCGAGGACCAGTACTTC.

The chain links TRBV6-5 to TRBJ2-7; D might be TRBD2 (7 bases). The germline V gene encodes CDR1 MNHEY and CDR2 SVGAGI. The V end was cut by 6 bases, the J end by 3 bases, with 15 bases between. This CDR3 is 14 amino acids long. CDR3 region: CASSLQGGHYEQYF. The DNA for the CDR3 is TGTGCCAGCAGCTTACAGGGAGGGCACTACGAGCAGTACTTC.